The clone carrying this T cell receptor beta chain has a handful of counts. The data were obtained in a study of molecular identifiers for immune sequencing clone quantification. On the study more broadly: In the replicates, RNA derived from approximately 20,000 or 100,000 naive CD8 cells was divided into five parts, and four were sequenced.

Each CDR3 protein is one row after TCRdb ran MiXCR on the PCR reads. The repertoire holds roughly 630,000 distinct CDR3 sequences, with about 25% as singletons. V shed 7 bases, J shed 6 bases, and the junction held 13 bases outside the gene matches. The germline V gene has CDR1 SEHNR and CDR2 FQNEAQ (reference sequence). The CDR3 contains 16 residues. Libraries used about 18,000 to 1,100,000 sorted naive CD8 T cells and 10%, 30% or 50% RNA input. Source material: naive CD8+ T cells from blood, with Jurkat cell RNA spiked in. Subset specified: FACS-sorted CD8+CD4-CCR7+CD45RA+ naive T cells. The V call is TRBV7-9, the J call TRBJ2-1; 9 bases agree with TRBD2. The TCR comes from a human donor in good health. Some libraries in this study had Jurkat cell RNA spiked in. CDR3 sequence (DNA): TGTGCCAGCACCTCGACTAGCGGAGAGCCCTTCAATGAGCAGTTCTTC. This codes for CASTSTSGEPFNEQFF.